Listed below are T cell receptor beta chains from one sample, sequenced in a study of blood T cells in healthy people across ages. One entry per CDR3 protein results from TCRdb running MiXCR on the 5' RACE reads. The top ten clones hold around 30% of a sample with 800,000 to 900,000 distinct CDR3 sequences, 62% of them seen once. Source material: blood. These receptors were collected from a man younger than 45 in good health. CDR3s include the opening cysteine and the closing phenylalanine or tryptophan. D genes are given only for firm matches. Only some rows state a clone size, as once, few, many or a class for expanded clones.

few,TRBV5-1,TRBD1,TRBJ1-5,TGCGCCAGCAGCAGAGGGACAGGGACAGAGCAGCCCCAGCATTTT,CASSRGTGTEQPQHF
few,TRBV7-2,TRBD2,TRBJ2-3,TGTGCCAGCAGCTTCTTAGCGGGGGGTCAATTTGCGCAGTATTTT,CASSFLAGGQFAQYF
few,TRBV20-1,TRBD1,TRBJ1-1,TGCAGTGCACGGAGGAGACAGGGGAATATGAACACTGAAGCTTTCTTT,CSARRRQGNMNTEAFF
few,TRBV27,TRBD2,TRBJ2-5,TGTGCCAGCAGTTTATGGGGACTAGAGGCCGGTGAGACCCAGTACTTC,CASSLWGLEAGETQYF
-,TRBV6-2/TRBV6-3,-,TRBJ1-5,TGTGCCAGCATCAAAGGACCGATATATAGCAATCAGCCCCAGCATTTT,CASIKGPIYSNQPQHF
-,TRBV7-2,-,TRBJ2-7,TGTGCCAGCAGCTTAGCGAACGAGCAAGGGTACGAGCAGTACTTC,CASSLANEQGYEQYF
-,TRBV15,-,TRBJ2-7,TGTGCCACCAGCAGAGAGGGTAGGGCCTACGAGCAGTACTTC,CATSREGRAYEQYF
few,TRBV9,-,TRBJ2-5,TGTGCCAGCAGCGCATCAGGGGGAGGAGAGACCCAGTACTTC,CASSASGGGETQYF
few,TRBV4-2,-,TRBJ2-5,TGTGCCAGCAGCCAACAAGAGACAGTTAAAGAGACCCAGTACTTC,CASSQQETVKETQYF
-,TRBV7-9,-,TRBJ2-7,TGTGCCAGCAGCCCACTCGCGCTCCCCTACGAGCAGTACTTC,CASSPLALPYEQYF
-,TRBV14,-,TRBJ1-2,TGTGCCAGCAGCCAAGATGTCGGGCAGGACAACTATGGCTACACCTTC,CASSQDVGQDNYGYTF
-,TRBV7-9,-,TRBJ1-1,TGTGCCAGCGAAGGATTGAACACTGAAGCTTTCTTT,CASEGLNTEAFF
-,TRBV7-9,-,TRBJ1-5,TGTGCCAGCAGTTCCGGGCCCGAGGGGAGCAATCAGCCCCAGCATTTT,CASSSGPEGSNQPQHF
once,TRBV7-8,-,TRBJ2-1,TGTGCCAGCAGCTTAGGCGGGAATCGCAGGACTCCCTACGAGCAGTTCTTC,CASSLGGNRRTPYEQFF
once,TRBV6-2/TRBV6-3,-,TRBJ2-7,TGTGCCAGCAGTGACAGTTTCGAGCAGTACTTC,CASSDSFEQYF
-,TRBV7-9,TRBD2,TRBJ2-3,TGTGCCAGCAGCTTAATACTAGCGGGGACAGATACGCAGTATTTT,CASSLILAGTDTQYF
-,TRBV5-1,TRBD2,TRBJ2-1,TGCGCCAGCAGCTTGTCCACTAGCGGGGTCAATGAGCAGTTCTTC,CASSLSTSGVNEQFF
-,TRBV10-3,-,TRBJ2-1,TGTGCCATCAGTGAGTCCCTTAACGGGGGGCAGTTCTTC,CAISESLNGGQFF
-,TRBV6-2/TRBV6-3,-,TRBJ2-1,TGTGCCAGCAGTCCCCCGCTAGCAAGGGATGAGCAGTTCTTC,CASSPPLARDEQFF
few,TRBV6-6,TRBD1,TRBJ2-1,TGTGCCAGCAGATACCGTTCAATGGGACAGGGCTACAATGAGCAGTTCTTC,CASRYRSMGQGYNEQFF
-,TRBV20-1,TRBD2,TRBJ2-5,TGCAGTGACAGGCCTAGCGGGGGTGAGACCCAGTACTTC,CSDRPSGGETQYF
-,TRBV14,TRBD2,TRBJ2-7,TGTGCCAGCAGCCAATACGGACTAGCTCGAACCTACGAGCAGTACTTC,CASSQYGLARTYEQYF
-,TRBV4-3,-,TRBJ2-1,TGCGCCAGCAGCCAAGCCCCTCTGGGGGCCCTCTACAATGAGCAGTTCTTC,CASSQAPLGALYNEQFF
-,TRBV18,-,TRBJ2-5,TGTGCCAGCTCCCCACTTGAGATGTTTTCCCAAGAGACCCAGTACTTC,CASSPLEMFSQETQYF
-,TRBV7-2,-,TRBJ1-1,TGTGCCAGCAGCTCGGGGTCTCAGGGCTGGAAACCTGAAGCTTTCTTT,CASSSGSQGWKPEAFF
few,TRBV29-1,-,TRBJ1-2,TGCAGCGTTGACGGACAGCGTTCGGGCTATGGCTACACCTTC,CSVDGQRSGYGYTF
few,TRBV6-2/TRBV6-3,TRBD1,TRBJ2-7,TGTGCCAGCAGGACCGGGACAGGGGGACTCGAGCAGTACTTC,CASRTGTGGLEQYF
-,TRBV29-1,-,TRBJ1-5,TGCAGCGTTAAAGGGGATGGCAATCAGCCCCAGCATTTT,CSVKGDGNQPQHF
few,TRBV7-2,TRBD1,TRBJ2-4,TGTGCCAGCAGCCCGGTCGCTAACAGGGGAAAAAACATTCAGTACTTC,CASSPVANRGKNIQYF
-,TRBV29-1,-,TRBJ1-2,TGCAGCGTTGGTGGCCAGGGGATCTACACCTTC,CSVGGQGIYTF
once,TRBV5-1,TRBD2,TRBJ2-1,TGCGCCAGCAGCTTGGAAGCGGGGGTCCACAATGAGCAGTTCTTC,CASSLEAGVHNEQFF
once,TRBV12-3/TRBV12-4,-,TRBJ1-2,TGTGCCACGGGAGGGAAAGAAGGCTACACCTTC,CATGGKEGYTF
-,TRBV12-3/TRBV12-4,-,TRBJ2-7,TGTGCCAGCAGTCCGAGTATCTCGAGGTACGAGCAGTACTTC,CASSPSISRYEQYF
-,TRBV20-1,TRBD1,TRBJ2-7,TGCAGTGCTAGAGGGGACAGCCTCTCCTACGAGCAGTACTTC,CSARGDSLSYEQYF
-,TRBV24-1,-,TRBJ2-5,TGTGCCACCAGTGATACCTCGGGGGCGGAAGAGACCCAGTACTTC,CATSDTSGAEETQYF
-,TRBV7-9,TRBD1,TRBJ2-1,TGTGCCAGCAGCCAGGGACAGTTCGGTGAGCAGTTCTTC,CASSQGQFGEQFF
-,TRBV10-3,TRBD1,TRBJ1-6,TGTGCCATCAGTACCCGACAGGGCGGGGTGGGAAATTCACCCCTCCACTTT,CAISTRQGGVGNSPLHF
-,TRBV6-5,-,TRBJ2-7,TGTGCCAGCACCGGAATGTGGGACTACGAGCAGTACTTC,CASTGMWDYEQYF
-,TRBV29-1,TRBD1,TRBJ2-5,TGCAGCGTTGATTTCCATATTCCGGGACAGGGGGCAGAGACCCAGTACTTC,CSVDFHIPGQGAETQYF
-,TRBV28,-,TRBJ2-7,TGTGCCAGCACAAGACAGATACCCTACGAGCAGTACTTC,CASTRQIPYEQYF
-,TRBV28,TRBD2,TRBJ2-7,TGTGCCAGCCGTCGTCGGGACTACCTCGACGAGCAGTACTTC,CASRRRDYLDEQYF
-,TRBV4-2,-,TRBJ1-2,TGTGCCAGCAGCCAAGATAAGGGATATGGCTACACCTTC,CASSQDKGYGYTF
-,TRBV18,TRBD1,TRBJ2-5,TGTGCCAGCTCGACGGGACAGGGAGAACAAGAGACCCAGTACTTC,CASSTGQGEQETQYF
many,TRBV7-2,-,TRBJ2-5,TGTGCCAGCAGCTTGGGCCCAGAAGGGGGGGAGACCCAGTACTTC,CASSLGPEGGETQYF
-,TRBV9,TRBD2,TRBJ2-3,TGTGCCAGCTCCCTGGGGGGGAGTCCAGATACGCAGTATTTT,CASSLGGSPDTQYF
-,TRBV7-9,-,TRBJ2-5,TGTGCCAGCAGCTTAGGTAGCGTGGAGACCCAGTACTTC,CASSLGSVETQYF
-,TRBV5-5,-,TRBJ1-6,TGTGCCAGCAGCTTGGATTTCACAGCGCTGAGCTCCTATAATTCACCCCTCCACTTT,CASSLDFTALSSYNSPLHF
-,TRBV29-1,-,TRBJ2-4,TGCAGCGTTTGTGAGGGGGAACTTTTTGAGCAGTACTTC,CSVCEGELFEQYF
-,TRBV14,TRBD1,TRBJ1-2,TGTGCCAGCAGCCGAAACCCGACAGGGCAGTATGGCTACACCTTC,CASSRNPTGQYGYTF
-,TRBV4-2,TRBD2,TRBJ2-7,TGTGCCAGCAGCCAAGATCATGCTAGCGGGGGGACCTACGAGCAGTACTTC,CASSQDHASGGTYEQYF